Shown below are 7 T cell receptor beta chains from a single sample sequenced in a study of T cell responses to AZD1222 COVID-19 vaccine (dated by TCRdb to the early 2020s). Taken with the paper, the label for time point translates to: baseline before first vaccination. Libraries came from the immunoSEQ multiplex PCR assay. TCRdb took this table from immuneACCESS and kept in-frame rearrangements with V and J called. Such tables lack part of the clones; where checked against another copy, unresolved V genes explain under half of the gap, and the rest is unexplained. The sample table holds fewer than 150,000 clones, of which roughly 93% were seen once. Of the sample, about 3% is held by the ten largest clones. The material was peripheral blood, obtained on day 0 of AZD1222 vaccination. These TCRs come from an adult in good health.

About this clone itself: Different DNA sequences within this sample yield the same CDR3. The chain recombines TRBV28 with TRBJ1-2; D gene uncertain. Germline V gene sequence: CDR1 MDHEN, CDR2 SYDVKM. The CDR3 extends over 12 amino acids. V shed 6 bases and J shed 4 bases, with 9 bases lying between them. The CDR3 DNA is TGTGCCAGCAGCAGTACCCTCTATGGCTACACCTTC. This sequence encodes CASSSTLYGYTF.

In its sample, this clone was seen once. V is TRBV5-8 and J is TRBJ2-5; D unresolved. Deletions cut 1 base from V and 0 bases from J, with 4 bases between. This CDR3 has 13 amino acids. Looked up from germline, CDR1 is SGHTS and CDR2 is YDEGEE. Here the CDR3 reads CASSLHYQETQYF. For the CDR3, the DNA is TGTGCCAGCAGCTTGCACTACCAAGAGACCCAGTACTTC.

The CDR3 here is CSVGGGEQFF. The DNA of the CDR3 is TGCAGCGTCGGAGGGGGTGAGCAGTTCTTC. The rearrangement joins TRBV29-1 to TRBJ2-1; possibly TRBD1 or TRBD2 for D (6 bases each). V lost 6 bases, J lost 9 bases, and 9 bases lay in between. The CDR3 totals 10 residues. Germline loops: CDR1 SQVTM, CDR2 ANQGSEA.

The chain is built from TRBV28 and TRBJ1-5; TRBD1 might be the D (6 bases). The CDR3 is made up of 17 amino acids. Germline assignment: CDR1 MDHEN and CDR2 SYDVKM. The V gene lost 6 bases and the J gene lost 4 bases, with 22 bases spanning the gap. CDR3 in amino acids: CASRRFGGGADNQPQHF. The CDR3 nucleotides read TGTGCCAGCAGGAGGTTCGGGGGCGGCGCGGATAATCAGCCCCAGCATTTT.

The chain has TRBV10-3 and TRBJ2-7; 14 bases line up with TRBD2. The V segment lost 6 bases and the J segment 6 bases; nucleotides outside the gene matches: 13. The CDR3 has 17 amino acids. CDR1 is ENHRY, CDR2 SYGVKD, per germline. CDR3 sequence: CAIRASGGTSGSPEQYF. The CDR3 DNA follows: TGTGCCATCAGAGCCTCGGGGGGGACTAGCGGGAGTCCCGAGCAGTACTTC.

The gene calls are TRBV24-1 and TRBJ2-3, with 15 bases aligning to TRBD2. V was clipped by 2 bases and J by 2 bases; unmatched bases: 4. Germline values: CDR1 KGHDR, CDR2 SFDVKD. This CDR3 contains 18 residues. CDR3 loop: CATSDYGTSGRLTDTQYF. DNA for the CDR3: TGTGCCACCAGTGATTACGGGACTAGCGGGAGGCTCACAGATACGCAGTATTTT.

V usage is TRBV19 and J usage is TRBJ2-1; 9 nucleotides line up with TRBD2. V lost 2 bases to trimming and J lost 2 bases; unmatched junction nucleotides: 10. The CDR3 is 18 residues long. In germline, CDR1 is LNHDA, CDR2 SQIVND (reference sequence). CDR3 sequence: CASSISPSLAGTYNEQFF. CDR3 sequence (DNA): TGTGCCAGTAGTATATCCCCTAGCCTAGCGGGGACCTACAATGAGCAGTTCTTC.